The text below deals with one T cell receptor (beta chain). Original analysis: Reference gene primers were amplified, and this amplification served to estimate nucleated cell counts. TCRdb's copy holds only in-frame clones and misses some; the assay was immunoSEQ multiplex PCR. D and trimming were read from the DNA, whereas the V and J calls and clone size are those reported in that table. The sample contains about 280,000 clones, around 89% of which appear only once. The source of the sample is a study of blood T cell repertoires in COVID-19. Study-level background: There were acute and convalescent COVID-19 samples, and they came from the United States, Italy and Spain. T cells, B-cell-depleted T cells, or PBMCs provided the cDNA or gDNA that served as material.

Cohort allocation depended upon clinical history that participants reported. Sequenced: PBMCs or T cells enriched from blood (not recorded which). The source of this sequence is a woman in her twenties or thirties with acute COVID-19.

CDR3 DNA sequence: TGTGCCAGCAGCCCAGAGACAGGGCAAACCGGGGAGCTGTTTTTT. It codes for CASSPETGQTGELFF. The chain recombines TRBV7-9 with TRBJ2-2; 7 bases match TRBD1. V trimming: 5 bases; J trimming: 5 bases; junction bases outside the gene matches: 8. CDR3 length: 15 amino acids. Per germline, CDR1 SEHNR and CDR2 FQNEAQ (reference sequence).